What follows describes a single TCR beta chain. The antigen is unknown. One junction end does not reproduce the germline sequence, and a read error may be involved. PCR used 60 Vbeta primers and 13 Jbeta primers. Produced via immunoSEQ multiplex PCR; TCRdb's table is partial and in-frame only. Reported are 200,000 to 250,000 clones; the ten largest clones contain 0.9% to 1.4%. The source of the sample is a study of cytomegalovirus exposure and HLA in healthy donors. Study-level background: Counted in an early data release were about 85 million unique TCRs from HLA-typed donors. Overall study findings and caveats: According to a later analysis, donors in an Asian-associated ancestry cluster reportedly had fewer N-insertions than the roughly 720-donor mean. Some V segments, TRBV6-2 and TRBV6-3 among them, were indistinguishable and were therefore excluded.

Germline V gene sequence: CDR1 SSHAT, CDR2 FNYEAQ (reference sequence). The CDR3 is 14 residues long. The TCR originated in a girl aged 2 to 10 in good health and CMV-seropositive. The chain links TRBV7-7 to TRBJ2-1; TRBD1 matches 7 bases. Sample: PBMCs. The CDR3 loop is CASSLLGGRDEQFF. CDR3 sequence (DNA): TGTGCTAGCAGCTTATTAGGGGGCCGCGATGAGCAGTTCTTC.